This T cell receptor beta chain was identified in a study of blood T cell repertoires in COVID-19. Looking at the study overall: The United States, Italy and Spain supplied acute and convalescent COVID-19 samples. T cells, B-cell-depleted T cells, or PBMCs provided the cDNA or gDNA that served as material.

Data came from immunoSEQ multiplex PCR; TCRdb stores just in-frame clones and leaves some out. The repertoire holds approximately 170,000 clones, with over 80% as singletons. CDR3 length equals 13 residues. Trimming took off 3 bases at V and 8 bases at J, with 11 bases between the two ends. Germline V CDR1 and CDR2: LGHNA, YNFKEQ. The sample was peripheral blood. This clonotype originated in a man in his sixties or seventies who had recovered from COVID-19. This chain uses TRBV4-2 with TRBJ2-1, with D tentatively TRBD2 (5 bases). The CDR3 nucleotides are TGTGCCAGCAGCCACCTGGGAGCGGATGAGCAGTTCTTC. Its protein is CASSHLGADEQFF.